One TCR beta chain is described in this entry. Per the study methods: Amplification with reference gene primers provided the estimates of nucleated cell counts. Data came from immunoSEQ multiplex PCR; TCRdb stores just in-frame clones and leaves some out. Clone size and the V and J calls come from that table; the DNA yielded D and trimming. This sample has about 160,000 clones, with 75% to 90% found just once. The sample is drawn from a study of blood T cell repertoires in COVID-19. The overall study: PBMCs, B-cell-depleted T cells, or T cells provided the cDNA or gDNA that made up the material.

The V end lost 6 bases, the J end lost 6 bases, and 8 bases lay between the germline ends. The CDR3 length is 12 residues. Germline values: CDR1 MNHEY, CDR2 SVGAGI. The chain is built from TRBV6-5 and TRBJ2-2; D uncertain. The clonotype was recovered from a man aged 18 to 29 with COVID-19, enrolled during active disease. Sequenced input: peripheral blood. CDR3 DNA: TGTGCCAGCAGCCAGGTCGCCGGGGAGCTGTTTTTT. Protein product: CASSQVAGELFF.